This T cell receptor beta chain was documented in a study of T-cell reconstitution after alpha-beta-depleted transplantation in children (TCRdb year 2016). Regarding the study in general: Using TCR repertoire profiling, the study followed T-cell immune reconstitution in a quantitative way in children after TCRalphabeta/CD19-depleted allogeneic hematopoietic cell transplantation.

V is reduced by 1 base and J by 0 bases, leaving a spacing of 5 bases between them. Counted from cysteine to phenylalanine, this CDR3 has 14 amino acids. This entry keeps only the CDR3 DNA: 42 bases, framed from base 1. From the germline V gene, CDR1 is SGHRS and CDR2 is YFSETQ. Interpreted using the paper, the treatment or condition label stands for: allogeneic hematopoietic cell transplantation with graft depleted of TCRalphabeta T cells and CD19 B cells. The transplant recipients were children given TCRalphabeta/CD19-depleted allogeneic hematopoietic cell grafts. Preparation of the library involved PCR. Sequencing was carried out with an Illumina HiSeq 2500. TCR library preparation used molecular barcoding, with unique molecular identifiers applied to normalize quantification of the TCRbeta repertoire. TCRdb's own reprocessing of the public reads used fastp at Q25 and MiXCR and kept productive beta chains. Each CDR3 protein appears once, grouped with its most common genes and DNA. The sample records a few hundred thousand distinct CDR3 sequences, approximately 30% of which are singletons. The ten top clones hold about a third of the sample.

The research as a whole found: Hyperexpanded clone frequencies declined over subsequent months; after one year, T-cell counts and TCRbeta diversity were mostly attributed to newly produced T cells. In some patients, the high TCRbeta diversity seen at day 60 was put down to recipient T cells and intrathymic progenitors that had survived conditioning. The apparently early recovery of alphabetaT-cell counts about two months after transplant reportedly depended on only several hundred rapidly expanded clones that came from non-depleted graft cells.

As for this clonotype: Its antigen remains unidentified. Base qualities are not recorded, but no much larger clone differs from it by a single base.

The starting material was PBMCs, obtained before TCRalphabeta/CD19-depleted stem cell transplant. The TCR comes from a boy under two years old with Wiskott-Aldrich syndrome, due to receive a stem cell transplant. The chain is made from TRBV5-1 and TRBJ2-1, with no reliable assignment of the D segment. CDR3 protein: CASSLTNSYNEQFF. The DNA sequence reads TGCGCCAGCAGCTTGACCAACTCCTACAATGAGCAGTTCTTC. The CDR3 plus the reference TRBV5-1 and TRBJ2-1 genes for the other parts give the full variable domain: KAGVTQTPRYLIKTRGQQVTLSCSPISGHRSVSWYQQTPGQGLQFLFEYFSETQRNKGNFPGRFSGRQFSNSRSEMNVSTLELGDSALYLCASSLTNSYNEQFFGPGTRLTVL.